One and the same sample provided the 5 T cell receptor beta chains below, sequenced in a study of cytomegalovirus exposure and HLA in healthy donors. PCR primers comprised 60 Vbeta and 13 Jbeta primers. Sequenced by immunoSEQ multiplex PCR; TCRdb stores in-frame clones only, minus some. The table lists 150,000 to 200,000 clones, over 75% of them singletons, with less than 2.5% in the top ten. Sequencing used PBMCs. The receptors here all came from a male donor in good health and CMV-seronegative.

This clone was recorded a few times. The V call is TRBV5-5, the J call TRBJ1-5; D ambiguous. Trimming removed 4 bases from V and 3 bases from J, with 14 bases in between. Germline V gives CDR1 SGHKS, CDR2 YYEKEE (reference sequence). The CDR3 totals 15 residues. CDR3 sequence (DNA): TGTGCCAGCAGCGCGATCGGGGAACCCAATCAGCCCCAGCATTTT. Amino acids: CASSAIGEPNQPQHF.

The J gene is TRBJ1-2, the V gene TRBV5-4, with D perhaps matching TRBD1 (5 bases). The V end lost 6 bases, the J end lost 7 bases, and 19 bases lay between the germline ends. CDR1 SGHNT and CDR2 YYREEE come from the germline V gene (reference sequence). This CDR3 contains 14 residues. The CDR3 spells CASTWEDPTGGYTF. In DNA, the CDR3 is TGTGCCAGCACCTGGGAGGACCCCACAGGTGGCTACACCTTC.

V and J are TRBV13 and TRBJ1-2; D is possibly TRBD1 (5 bases). This CDR3 is 15 amino acids long. Germline CDR1 is PRHDT and CDR2 is FYEKMQ (reference sequence). Trimming took off 5 bases at V and 4 bases at J, with 17 bases between the two ends. For the CDR3, the DNA is TGTGCCAGCAGCCACCGCCCTGGGACTTCCTATGGCTACACCTTC. The encoded protein is CASSHRPGTSYGYTF.

This clone was found once. V is TRBV29-1 and J is TRBJ2-5, with D unresolved. Per germline, CDR1 SQVTM and CDR2 ANQGSEA. This CDR3 has 12 residues. Trimming stripped 4 bases from V and 1 base from J, with 7 bases between. CDR3 protein: CSVVSSQETQYF. CDR3 coding DNA: TGCAGCGTTGTATCCAGCCAAGAGACCCAGTACTTC.

The chain uses TRBV18 and TRBJ2-1; no definite D call. In germline, CDR1 is KGHSH, CDR2 LQKENI. This CDR3 has 17 residues. V lost 5 bases and J 0 bases, leaving 17 bases between the germline ends. The CDR3 bases are TGTGCCAGCTCAGCAACAGTGCCGGTGGGCTCCTACAATGAGCAGTTCTTC. Protein: CASSATVPVGSYNEQFF.